The clone carrying this T cell receptor (beta chain) was counted a few times. The record originates from a study of CD8+ T cells in alopecia areata. Once RNA had been extracted, it was reverse transcribed into cDNA to act as the sequencing template. TCRdb's copy holds only in-frame clones and misses some; the assay was immunoSEQ multiplex PCR. Here the sample spans roughly 30,000 clones, less than 65% being singletons. Germline V gene data show CDR1 as LGHNA and CDR2 as YNFKEQ. The length of the CDR3 is 14 residues. V lost 2 bases and J lost 0, with 7 bases in between. The rearrangement links TRBV4-2 to TRBJ2-5; D is ambiguous. This sequence originates from a human donor with alopecia areata. Sequenced: NKG2D-high CD8+ T cells sorted from blood. CDR3 sequence (DNA): TGTGCCAGCAGCCAACAAACCGACCAAGAGACCCAGTACTTC. Amino acid sequence: CASSQQTDQETQYF.